The rows below give T cell receptor beta chains drawn from one sample of a study of a mutant IDH1 vaccine in newly diagnosed glioma. Assay used: immunoSEQ multiplex PCR; TCRdb lists only in-frame clones, some missing. The data show tens of thousands of clones, approximately 90% seen once. These TCRs' antigens remain unknown. The source was PBMCs, collected from a glioma patient whose treatment included an IDH1 peptide vaccine. The receptor source for this set is a woman in her 40s with glioma. Each CDR3 is given with its conserved first and last residue. The order of the fields is J gene, clone size, D gene, V gene, CDR3 DNA, CDR3 protein. D genes are given only for firm matches. A clone size is listed for some rows: how often the clone was seen (once, few, many), or a class if it is expanded.

J: TRBJ2-5
size: .
D: .
V: TRBV30
DNA: TGTGCCTGGAGTGTCTCAGGAGAGACCCAGTACTTC
CDR3: CAWSVSGETQYF

J: TRBJ1-2
size: .
D: .
V: TRBV23-1
DNA: TGCGCCAGCAGTCAGCCGAGGATGAGGGGATCCCGAGGACTCAACTATGGCTACACCTTC
CDR3: CASSQPRMRGSRGLNYGYTF

J: TRBJ2-1
size: .
D: TRBD2
V: TRBV28
DNA: TGTGCCAGCAACGGGGAGGGGGAGCAGTTCTTC
CDR3: CASNGEGEQFF

J: TRBJ2-5
size: .
D: .
V: TRBV28
DNA: TGTGCCAGCACCAAACTCCAAGAGACCCAGTACTTC
CDR3: CASTKLQETQYF

J: TRBJ1-2
size: .
D: TRBD1
V: TRBV20-1
DNA: TGCAGTGTTCCGACAGGGCTGGGCTACACCTTC
CDR3: CSVPTGLGYTF

J: TRBJ1-5
size: few
D: .
V: TRBV5-1
DNA: TGCGCCAGCAGCTTGAAAGGAGATAGCAATCAGCCCCAGCATTTT
CDR3: CASSLKGDSNQPQHF

J: TRBJ2-1
size: .
D: TRBD2
V: TRBV11-2
DNA: TGTGCCAGCAGCCCCCGACTAGCGGGGGTCTACAATGAGCAGTTCTTC
CDR3: CASSPRLAGVYNEQFF

J: TRBJ2-6
size: .
D: .
V: TRBV5-1
DNA: TGCGCCAGCAGCTTGGAACAGGGACCTGGGGCCAACGTCCTGACTTTC
CDR3: CASSLEQGPGANVLTF

J: TRBJ1-1
size: .
D: .
V: TRBV7-9
DNA: TGTGCCAGCAGCTTAGCTGGGTCCCCTGAAGCTTTCTTT
CDR3: CASSLAGSPEAFF

J: TRBJ1-6
size: .
D: .
V: TRBV18
DNA: TGTGCCAGCTCACCGATGAACAGAGGGAGTTCACCCCTCCACTTT
CDR3: CASSPMNRGSSPLHF

J: TRBJ2-3
size: .
D: TRBD2
V: TRBV18
DNA: TGTGCCAGCTCACCGACTAGCGGGGGAGGGGCCACAGATACGCAGTATTTT
CDR3: CASSPTSGGGATDTQYF

J: TRBJ2-2
size: .
D: .
V: TRBV5-1
DNA: TGCGCCAGCAGCTTGGAGCCCTTCACCGGGGAGCTGTTTTTT
CDR3: CASSLEPFTGELFF

J: TRBJ2-7
size: once
D: .
V: TRBV4-1
DNA: TGCGCCAGCAGCCAACCCCCCGAAGGCCAGGTCAGGCAGTACTTC
CDR3: CASSQPPEGQVRQYF

J: TRBJ1-4
size: .
D: .
V: TRBV15
DNA: TGTGCCACCAGCCGGAAGGTTGGGGCAACTAATGAAAAACTGTTTTTT
CDR3: CATSRKVGATNEKLFF

J: TRBJ2-7
size: .
D: TRBD1
V: TRBV18
DNA: TGTGCCAGCTCACGGGGGGGACAGGGGGCCCACGAGCAGTACTTC
CDR3: CASSRGGQGAHEQYF

J: TRBJ2-3
size: .
D: .
V: TRBV6-1
DNA: TGTGCCAGCAGCCGGCAGGGCACAGATACGCAGTATTTT
CDR3: CASSRQGTDTQYF

J: TRBJ2-7
size: .
D: TRBD2
V: TRBV27
DNA: TGTGCCAGCAGCTCATTAGCGGGGGGATTCTACGAGCAGTACTTC
CDR3: CASSSLAGGFYEQYF

J: TRBJ2-3
size: .
D: .
V: TRBV6-5
DNA: TGTGCCAGCCTAAGGGCGTGGGGGAACGGGGATACGCAGTATTTT
CDR3: CASLRAWGNGDTQYF

J: TRBJ2-1
size: .
D: .
V: TRBV10-3
DNA: TGTGCCATCAGCGACCGGGCACGGAAGGAGGCGAGCTCCTACAATGAGCAGTTCTTC
CDR3: CAISDRARKEASSYNEQFF

J: TRBJ2-5
size: .
D: TRBD2
V: TRBV5-6
DNA: TGTGCCAGCAGCTCCCGGACTAGCGGGGGGAGCCAGACCCAGTACTTC
CDR3: CASSSRTSGGSQTQYF

J: TRBJ2-2
size: .
D: .
V: TRBV2
DNA: TGTGCCAGCAGGGCAAGGTGGACCACCGGGGAGCTGTTTTTT
CDR3: CASRARWTTGELFF

J: TRBJ1-6
size: .
D: .
V: TRBV6-1
DNA: TGTGCCAGCAGTGAAGCGGAGGGCTTAGGTGAATCACCCCTCCACTTT
CDR3: CASSEAEGLGESPLHF

J: TRBJ2-3
size: .
D: TRBD2
V: TRBV29-1
DNA: TGCAGCGTTTATAGGGCGGGAGGGCCGGTAGATACGCAGTATTTT
CDR3: CSVYRAGGPVDTQYF

J: TRBJ1-1
size: once
D: .
V: TRBV11-3
DNA: TGTGCCAGCAGCTTAGTGCCATTTTTCCGTATCGGGGCCTTGAACACTGAAGCTTTCTTT
CDR3: CASSLVPFFRIGALNTEAFF

J: TRBJ2-7
size: once
D: TRBD1
V: TRBV10-2
DNA: TGCGCCAGCAGTGGGACAGGGGGCGTAGGTATGAACTCCTACGAGCAGTACTTC
CDR3: CASSGTGGVGMNSYEQYF

J: TRBJ2-3
size: .
D: TRBD2
V: TRBV10-3
DNA: TGTGCCATCAGGGAGGGGGCTAGCGGGGGGGCCGGGAATACGCAGTATTTT
CDR3: CAIREGASGGAGNTQYF

J: TRBJ2-2
size: .
D: .
V: TRBV9
DNA: TGTGCCAGCAGCGTAGGGCCTGCGGTCACCGGGGAGCTGTTTTTT
CDR3: CASSVGPAVTGELFF

J: TRBJ2-7
size: once
D: .
V: TRBV5-1
DNA: TGCGCCAGCAGCTTGGGAGGGGAGACCTACGAGCAGTACTTC
CDR3: CASSLGGETYEQYF

J: TRBJ2-2
size: .
D: TRBD1
V: TRBV6-5
DNA: TGTGCCAGCAGGCAGGGGGCCTCCTACACCGGGGAGCTGTTTTTT
CDR3: CASRQGASYTGELFF

J: TRBJ2-2
size: .
D: .
V: TRBV27
DNA: TGTGCCAGCAGTTTAGGTAGCGGAGGAGGTACCGGGGAGCTGTTTTTT
CDR3: CASSLGSGGGTGELFF

J: TRBJ2-1
size: .
D: TRBD2
V: TRBV7-2
DNA: TGTGCCAGCAGCTTCGGGGGGGGCTCCTACAATGAGCAGTTCTTC
CDR3: CASSFGGGSYNEQFF

J: TRBJ2-4
size: .
D: .
V: TRBV13
DNA: TGTGCCAGCAGCCCGGGGGTTGGGGGAGTTAACATTCAGTACTTC
CDR3: CASSPGVGGVNIQYF

J: TRBJ1-2
size: .
D: .
V: TRBV29-1
DNA: TGCAGCGTTGAAGATTACAAAGCCTTAAACTATGGCTACACCTTC
CDR3: CSVEDYKALNYGYTF

J: TRBJ1-2
size: .
D: TRBD1
V: TRBV6-6
DNA: TGTGCCAGCAGTCAAACAGGGGTCGGCTATGGCTACACCTTC
CDR3: CASSQTGVGYGYTF

J: TRBJ2-3
size: .
D: .
V: TRBV29-1
DNA: TGCAGCGTTATTGAAGGGTACACAGATACGCAGTATTTT
CDR3: CSVIEGYTDTQYF

J: TRBJ2-3
size: .
D: .
V: TRBV30
DNA: TGTGCCTGGAGCGGACAGTTCCTAAGCACAGATACGCAGTATTTT
CDR3: CAWSGQFLSTDTQYF

J: TRBJ1-1
size: .
D: TRBD1
V: TRBV11-2
DNA: TGTGCCAGCAGCAACATGGGACAGGGGGCTCGGGCTGAAGCTTTCTTT
CDR3: CASSNMGQGARAEAFF

J: TRBJ2-7
size: .
D: .
V: TRBV4-1
DNA: TGCGCCAGCAGCCAAGCCGACCCGGGGGACGGTCCCTACGAGCAGTACTTC
CDR3: CASSQADPGDGPYEQYF

J: TRBJ2-5
size: once
D: TRBD1
V: TRBV7-9
DNA: TGTGCCAGCAGCTTAGGTCAGGACAGGGGCGAGACCCAGTACTTC
CDR3: CASSLGQDRGETQYF

J: TRBJ2-7
size: .
D: .
V: TRBV18
DNA: TGTGCCAGCTCACCTGGGCCGTACTCCTACGAGCAGTACTTC
CDR3: CASSPGPYSYEQYF

J: TRBJ1-5
size: .
D: TRBD1
V: TRBV4-1
DNA: TGCGCCAGCAGCCCAACCGGGACAGTAGGCAATCAGCCCCAGCATTTT
CDR3: CASSPTGTVGNQPQHF

J: TRBJ1-1
size: .
D: TRBD1
V: TRBV29-1
DNA: TGCAGCGCTATGGGACAGCTAAACACTGAAGCTTTCTTT
CDR3: CSAMGQLNTEAFF

J: TRBJ1-5
size: .
D: TRBD1
V: TRBV10-3
DNA: TGTGCCATCAGTCCGGACAGGGACAATCAGCCCCAGCATTTT
CDR3: CAISPDRDNQPQHF

J: TRBJ1-5
size: .
D: .
V: TRBV2
DNA: TGTGCCAGCAGGGTGGACGGGAGCAATCAGCCCCAGCATTTT
CDR3: CASRVDGSNQPQHF

J: TRBJ1-1
size: medium-sized
D: TRBD1
V: TRBV4-2
DNA: TGTGCCAGCAGCCTACGACAGGGTCCTGAAGCTTTCTTT
CDR3: CASSLRQGPEAFF

J: TRBJ2-1
size: once
D: .
V: TRBV11-2
DNA: TGTGCCAGCAGCTTTTGGGCCTACAATGAGCAGTTCTTC
CDR3: CASSFWAYNEQFF

J: TRBJ2-3
size: .
D: TRBD2
V: TRBV7-9
DNA: TGTGCCAGCAGCCCGACTAGCGGGGGGCCCTCTTTTAGCACAGATACGCAGTATTTT
CDR3: CASSPTSGGPSFSTDTQYF

J: TRBJ1-1
size: medium-sized
D: .
V: TRBV10-2
DNA: TGCGCCAGCAGCCGTCCAGGTCCGGACGAAGCTTTCTTT
CDR3: CASSRPGPDEAFF

J: TRBJ2-7
size: .
D: TRBD2
V: TRBV15
DNA: TGTGCCACCAGCACCGGGACTAGCTACGAGCAGTACTTC
CDR3: CATSTGTSYEQYF

J: TRBJ1-2
size: .
D: .
V: TRBV27
DNA: TGTGCCAGCAGTCCCCCGCCAGCTAACTATGGCTACACCTTC
CDR3: CASSPPPANYGYTF

J: TRBJ2-5
size: .
D: TRBD2
V: TRBV18
DNA: TGTGCCAGCACCTCGGCGGGAGGAGAAGAGACCCAGTACTTC
CDR3: CASTSAGGEETQYF

J: TRBJ2-5
size: .
D: .
V: TRBV12-5
DNA: TGTGCTAGTGCCGACAACCGGGGAGAGACCCAGTACTTC
CDR3: CASADNRGETQYF

J: TRBJ1-4
size: .
D: .
V: TRBV7-7
DNA: TGTGCTAGCAGCTTAGGGGCTTTGGCACCAAGCCTTAGGGAAAAACTGTTTTTT
CDR3: CASSLGALAPSLREKLFF

J: TRBJ2-5
size: once
D: TRBD2
V: TRBV7-7
DNA: TGTGCTAGCAGCTTAAGACTAGCGGGGAGGGAGACCCAGTACTTC
CDR3: CASSLRLAGRETQYF